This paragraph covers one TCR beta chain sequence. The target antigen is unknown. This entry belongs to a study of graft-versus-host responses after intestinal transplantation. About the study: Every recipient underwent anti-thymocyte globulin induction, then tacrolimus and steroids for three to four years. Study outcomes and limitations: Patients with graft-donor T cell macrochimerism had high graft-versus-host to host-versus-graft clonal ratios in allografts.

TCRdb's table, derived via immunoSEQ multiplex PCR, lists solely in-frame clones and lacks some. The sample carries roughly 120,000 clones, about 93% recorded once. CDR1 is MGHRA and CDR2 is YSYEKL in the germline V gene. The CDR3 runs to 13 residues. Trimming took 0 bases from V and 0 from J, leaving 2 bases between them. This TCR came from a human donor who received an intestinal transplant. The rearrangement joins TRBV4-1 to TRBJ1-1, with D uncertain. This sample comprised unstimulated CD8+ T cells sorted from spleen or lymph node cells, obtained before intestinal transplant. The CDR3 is CASSQDLNTEAFF. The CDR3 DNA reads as TGCGCCAGCAGCCAAGACTTGAACACTGAAGCTTTCTTT.